This T cell receptor beta chain was profiled in a study of shared clonotypes between healthy human individuals. Notes on this clone: The germline gene is not matched at one end of the junction; a read error may be the cause.

In replicate PCRs of sorted subsets, approximately 210 ng DNA, about 29,000 T cell genomes, was used. Clones were sequenced by immunoSEQ multiplex PCR, and TCRdb holds only the in-frame ones, with some missing. The sample holds about 2.1 million clones; around 95% are singletons and the top ten take more than 1.5%. The germline V gene encodes CDR1 SGHDT and CDR2 YYEEEE. The CDR3 consists of 13 residues. As defined, naive CD8 cells were CD45RO-negative and positively selected for CCR7, with terminally differentiated effector memory CD45RA+ cells excluded. Sequences were obtained from naive CD8+ T cells from PBMCs. V and J are TRBV5-6 and TRBJ2-7; TRBD1 aligns across 8 bases. The receptor comes from a man younger than 35 in good health. Some clones in this sample may be carry-over from other donors' samples. The CDR3: CASSLWTGRELVF. The CDR3 DNA follows: TGTGCCAGCAGCTTGTGGACAGGGCGCGAACTGGTCTTC.